These 12 T cell receptor beta chains originate from one sample sequenced in a study of shared clonotypes between healthy human individuals (dated by TCRdb to between 2020 and 2021). For the CD8 naive samples, CD45RO-negative cells were positively selected for CCR7, yielding a CD45RA+CCR7+ population from which TemRA cells were excluded. Library preparation used the immunoSEQ multiplex PCR assay. This is the immuneACCESS table as TCRdb keeps it, with only in-frame sequences that have V and J called. A part of the clones is gone; compared with another copy, unresolved V genes explain less than half, and the rest is unexplained. The sample yields hundreds of thousands of clones; roughly 96% were counted once. The ten largest clones capture 0.095% to 0.14% of the sample. Sequencing input: naive CD8+ T cells sorted from blood. According to the study, the label for this sample's cell subset or site signals: CD45RA+CCR7+. These TCRs come from a woman aged 25-40 years in good health.

V gene TRBV28 combines with J gene TRBJ1-4; no reliable D call. This CDR3 has 14 residues. V dropped 11 bases and J dropped 4 bases, with 17 bases sitting between them. The V gene's germline CDR1 is MDHEN and CDR2 SYDVKM. The CDR3 reads CACRRGGLNEKLFF. In DNA, the CDR3 is TGTGCCTGTCGTCGGGGAGGCCTTAATGAAAAACTGTTTTTT.

Regarding this clone: Other DNA sequences within the sample encode an identical CDR3. The J gene is TRBJ1-1, the V gene TRBV14, with D possibly matching TRBD1 (5 bases). This CDR3 region has 11 residues. Germline loops: CDR1 SGHDN, CDR2 FVKESK. Trimming shortened V by 3 bases and J by 8 bases, and 7 bases separated the two germline ends. The DNA of the CDR3 is TGTGCCAGCAGCCACGGGACCGAAGCTTTCTTT. As protein: CASSHGTEAFF.

The chain recombines TRBV4-1 with TRBJ1-1; TRBD1 matches at 11 bases. This CDR3 is 16 amino acids long. Germline CDR1 and CDR2: MGHRA and YSYEKL. V was clipped by 1 base and J by 5 bases; unmatched bases: 6. This CDR3 is CASSQGPGQGETEAFF. The CDR3 DNA is TGCGCCAGCAGCCAAGGCCCGGGACAGGGGGAGACTGAAGCTTTCTTT.

The V and J genes are TRBV5-1 and TRBJ2-7, with TRBD1 as a possible D gene (6 bases). V shed 5 bases and J shed 3 bases, with 18 bases lying between them. The CDR3 spans 15 residues. Per germline, CDR1 SGHRS and CDR2 YFSETQ. CDR3 in DNA: TGCGCCAGCAGTCCAGGATCAGGGGTTTACTACGAGCAGTACTTC. Protein sequence: CASSPGSGVYYEQYF.

The chain joins TRBV11-2 to TRBJ2-7; D might be TRBD2 (6 bases). CDR1 SGHAT and CDR2 FQNNGV come from the germline V gene. Trimming stripped 7 bases from V and 4 bases from J, with 17 bases between. The CDR3 is 14 residues long. The CDR3 region is CASTARDWPYEQYF. The CDR3 nucleotides are TGTGCCAGCACCGCCCGGGACTGGCCTTACGAGCAGTACTTC.

The J gene is TRBJ2-6, the V gene TRBV28; the match to TRBD2 covers 8 bases. The CDR3 covers 16 residues. The V gene's germline CDR1 is MDHEN and CDR2 SYDVKM. V shed 10 bases and J 0 bases; nucleotides not matched to a gene: 8. The CDR3 protein is CATARAGGSGANVLTF. The CDR3 DNA reads as TGTGCCACAGCCAGGGCGGGAGGCTCTGGGGCCAACGTCCTGACTTTC.

The rearrangement uses TRBV28 and TRBJ2-7; 9 bases agree with TRBD1. Germline V gives CDR1 MDHEN, CDR2 SYDVKM. The CDR3 spans 15 residues. V was clipped by 5 bases and J by 3 bases; unmatched bases: 8. The CDR3 here is CASSAGTGTFYEQYF. The CDR3 region has the DNA TGTGCCAGCAGTGCCGGGACAGGGACTTTCTACGAGCAGTACTTC.

This sequence joins TRBV21-1 and TRBJ1-5; TRBD1, the table's D call, was not compared with the DNA. TRBV21-1 is tagged as a pseudogene. The CDR3 covers 11 residues. This CDR3 reads CASPPRGPQHF. CDR3 DNA sequence: TGTGCCAGCCCACCTAGGGGGCCCCAGCATTTT.

This chain joins TRBV27 and TRBJ2-3, with D unresolved. The CDR3 spans 17 residues. Germline V gene data show CDR1 as MNHEY and CDR2 as SMNVEV (reference sequence). The V end lost 6 bases, the J end lost 0 bases, and 19 bases lay between the germline ends. DNA of the CDR3: TGTGCCAGCAGACCTCCAGATAAGGTCACTAGCACAGATACGCAGTATTTT. It codes for CASRPPDKVTSTDTQYF.

In regard to this clone: This specimen includes other DNA sequences encoding the same CDR3. The V gene is TRBV6-5, the J gene TRBJ2-7, with D possibly TRBD1 on 5 matching bases. V was clipped by 0 bases and J by 4 bases, with 7 bases between them. CDR1 and CDR2 (germline): MNHEY, SVGAGI. The CDR3 is made up of 13 amino acids. CDR3 amino acids: CASSYSDTYEQYF. Here the CDR3 DNA reads TGTGCCAGCAGTTACTCGGACACGTACGAGCAGTACTTC.

The chain combines TRBV9 with TRBJ2-2; D ambiguous. CDR3 length: 15 amino acids. V shed 0 bases and J shed 2 bases, with 8 bases lying between them. Germline loops: CDR1 SGDLS, CDR2 YYNGEE. The CDR3 spells CASSVGSRNTGELFF. CDR3 nucleotides: TGTGCCAGCAGCGTAGGGTCTAGAAACACCGGGGAGCTGTTTTTT.

This chain connects TRBV20-1 to TRBJ2-5; maybe TRBD2 (6 bases). Trimming removed 0 bases at V and 11 bases at J, with 10 bases between. This CDR3 has 11 residues. Germline V gene lookup returns CDR1 DFQATT and CDR2 SNEGSKA (reference sequence). The CDR3 sequence: CSARDPREQYF. The CDR3 coding sequence is TGCAGTGCTAGAGACCCACGGGAGCAGTACTTC.